This T cell receptor beta chain was obtained from a study of cytotoxic CD8 clonotypes in ibrutinib-treated CLL. Study-wide results and limits: Clonality correlated strongly with circulating CD8+ T cells and exceeded age-matched healthy donors at baseline. Clonotypes that were public were uncommon, and they contracted or stayed stable on treatment. Clonality, elevated at ibrutinib response, dropped back toward baseline at progression. A difference in sampling times existed between sustained-remission and progressing patients.

Turning to this clone: The antigen remains undetermined.

The method was immunoSEQ multiplex PCR; TCRdb's version includes in-frame clones alone and lacks a portion of them. The sample lists 20,000 to 25,000 clones, approximately 77% occurring once. The junction had 13 bases not matched to a gene; V was cut back by 2 bases and J by 2 bases. CDR3 length equals 17 residues. In germline, CDR1 is SQVTM, CDR2 ANQGSEA. The rearrangement uses TRBV29-1 and TRBJ1-2, with 8 bases lining up with TRBD1. The sequence was obtained from a human donor with chronic lymphocytic leukemia. The sequencing here drew on PBMCs, taken before ibrutinib treatment. Here the CDR3 DNA reads TGCAGCGTTGAACCACGGACAGGGACGGACCCAAACTATGGCTACACCTTC. It encodes CSVEPRTGTDPNYGYTF.